Below, 5 T cell receptor beta chains from the same sample are listed, as sequenced in a study of OX40 agonist ivuxolimab in advanced cancers. The repertoire was sequenced with immunoSEQ multiplex PCR; TCRdb's copy has only in-frame clones and lacks some. Among about 77,000 clones listed, roughly 85% were seen once. Specimen: CD4+ or CD8+ T cells sorted from blood, collected in a trial of the OX40 agonist ivuxolimab. The receptor source for this set is an adult with an advanced solid tumor such as melanoma, head and neck, liver or kidney cancer.

The J gene is TRBJ1-3, the V gene TRBV7-2; no reliable D call. The V gene's germline CDR1 is SGHTA and CDR2 FQGNSA. V lost 3 bases to trimming and J lost 4 bases, with 7 bases between them. The CDR3 is 13 residues long. CDR3 in DNA: TGTGCCAGCAGCTTCAAAACGGGAAACACCATATATTTT. This gives the protein CASSFKTGNTIYF. Full variable domain (outside the CDR3, taken from reference TRBV7-2 and TRBJ1-3): GAGVSQSPSNKVTEKGKDVELRCDPISGHTALYWYRQSLGQGLEFLIYFQGNSAPDKSGLPSDRFSAERTGGSVSTLTIQRTQQEDSAVYLCASSFKTGNTIYFGEGSWLTVV.

This rearrangement joins TRBV29-1 to TRBJ1-2; D gene uncertain. The CDR3 consists of 12 residues. Looked up from germline, CDR1 is SQVTM and CDR2 is ANQGSEA. The V end was cut by 0 bases, the J end by 9 bases, with 11 bases between. The CDR3 bases are TGCAGCGTTGAAGATATAGTAGTCAGCTACACCTTC. This sequence encodes CSVEDIVVSYTF.

A single count supports this clone. The chain recombines TRBV21-1 with TRBJ1-1. TRBV21-1 is annotated as a pseudogene. The CDR3 contains 12 residues. CDR3 region: CATRRMNTEAFF. CDR3 bases: TGTGCCACCCGGCGGATGAACACTGAAGCTTTCTTT.

To note about this clone: Other DNA sequences of this sample code for an identical CDR3. This rearrangement joins TRBV9 to TRBJ1-5; no clear D. This CDR3 region has 13 residues. V lost 0 bases and J lost 6, with 7 bases in between. CDR1 is SGDLS, CDR2 YYNGEE, per germline. The CDR3 sequence is CASSVAEGQPQHF. CDR3 coding DNA: TGTGCCAGCAGCGTAGCTGAAGGTCAGCCCCAGCATTTT.

The genes are TRBV11-2 and TRBJ2-7, with TRBD2 as a possible D gene (5 bases). V lost 3 bases to trimming and J lost 0 bases, with 6 bases between them. CDR1 and CDR2 from the germline V gene are SGHAT and FQNNGV. The CDR3 is 13 residues long. The CDR3 is CASSLGSSYEQYF. The CDR3 DNA follows: TGTGCCAGCAGCTTGGGGAGCTCCTACGAGCAGTACTTC.